This TCR beta chain was observed in a study of cytotoxic CD8 clonotypes in ibrutinib-treated CLL. Cryopreserved PBMCs provided 2 to 2.5 micrograms of genomic DNA for the TCR beta libraries. This table comes from immunoSEQ multiplex PCR, and its TCRdb copy is limited to in-frame clones, with some not included. The table lists about 60,000 clones, 56% of them singletons. A note on this clone: As yet, its antigen is unknown.

Germline assignment: CDR1 MNHEY and CDR2 SVGAGI. The CDR3 is 13 amino acids. Trimming at V came to 2 bases and at J to 14 bases, leaving 4 bases not matched to a gene. Broader study findings: Few clonotypes were public, and these shrank or held steady under treatment. Clonality went up at ibrutinib response and then declined back toward baseline at progression.

This clonotype was sampled from a human donor with chronic lymphocytic leukemia. V gene TRBV6-5 combines with J gene TRBJ1-6; 9 bases agree with TRBD1. The specimen comprised PBMCs, sampled after 24 months of ibrutinib treatment. This CDR3 reads CASSYRQGGTLHF. CDR3 sequence (DNA): TGTGCCAGCAGTTACCGACAGGGGGGGACCCTCCACTTT.